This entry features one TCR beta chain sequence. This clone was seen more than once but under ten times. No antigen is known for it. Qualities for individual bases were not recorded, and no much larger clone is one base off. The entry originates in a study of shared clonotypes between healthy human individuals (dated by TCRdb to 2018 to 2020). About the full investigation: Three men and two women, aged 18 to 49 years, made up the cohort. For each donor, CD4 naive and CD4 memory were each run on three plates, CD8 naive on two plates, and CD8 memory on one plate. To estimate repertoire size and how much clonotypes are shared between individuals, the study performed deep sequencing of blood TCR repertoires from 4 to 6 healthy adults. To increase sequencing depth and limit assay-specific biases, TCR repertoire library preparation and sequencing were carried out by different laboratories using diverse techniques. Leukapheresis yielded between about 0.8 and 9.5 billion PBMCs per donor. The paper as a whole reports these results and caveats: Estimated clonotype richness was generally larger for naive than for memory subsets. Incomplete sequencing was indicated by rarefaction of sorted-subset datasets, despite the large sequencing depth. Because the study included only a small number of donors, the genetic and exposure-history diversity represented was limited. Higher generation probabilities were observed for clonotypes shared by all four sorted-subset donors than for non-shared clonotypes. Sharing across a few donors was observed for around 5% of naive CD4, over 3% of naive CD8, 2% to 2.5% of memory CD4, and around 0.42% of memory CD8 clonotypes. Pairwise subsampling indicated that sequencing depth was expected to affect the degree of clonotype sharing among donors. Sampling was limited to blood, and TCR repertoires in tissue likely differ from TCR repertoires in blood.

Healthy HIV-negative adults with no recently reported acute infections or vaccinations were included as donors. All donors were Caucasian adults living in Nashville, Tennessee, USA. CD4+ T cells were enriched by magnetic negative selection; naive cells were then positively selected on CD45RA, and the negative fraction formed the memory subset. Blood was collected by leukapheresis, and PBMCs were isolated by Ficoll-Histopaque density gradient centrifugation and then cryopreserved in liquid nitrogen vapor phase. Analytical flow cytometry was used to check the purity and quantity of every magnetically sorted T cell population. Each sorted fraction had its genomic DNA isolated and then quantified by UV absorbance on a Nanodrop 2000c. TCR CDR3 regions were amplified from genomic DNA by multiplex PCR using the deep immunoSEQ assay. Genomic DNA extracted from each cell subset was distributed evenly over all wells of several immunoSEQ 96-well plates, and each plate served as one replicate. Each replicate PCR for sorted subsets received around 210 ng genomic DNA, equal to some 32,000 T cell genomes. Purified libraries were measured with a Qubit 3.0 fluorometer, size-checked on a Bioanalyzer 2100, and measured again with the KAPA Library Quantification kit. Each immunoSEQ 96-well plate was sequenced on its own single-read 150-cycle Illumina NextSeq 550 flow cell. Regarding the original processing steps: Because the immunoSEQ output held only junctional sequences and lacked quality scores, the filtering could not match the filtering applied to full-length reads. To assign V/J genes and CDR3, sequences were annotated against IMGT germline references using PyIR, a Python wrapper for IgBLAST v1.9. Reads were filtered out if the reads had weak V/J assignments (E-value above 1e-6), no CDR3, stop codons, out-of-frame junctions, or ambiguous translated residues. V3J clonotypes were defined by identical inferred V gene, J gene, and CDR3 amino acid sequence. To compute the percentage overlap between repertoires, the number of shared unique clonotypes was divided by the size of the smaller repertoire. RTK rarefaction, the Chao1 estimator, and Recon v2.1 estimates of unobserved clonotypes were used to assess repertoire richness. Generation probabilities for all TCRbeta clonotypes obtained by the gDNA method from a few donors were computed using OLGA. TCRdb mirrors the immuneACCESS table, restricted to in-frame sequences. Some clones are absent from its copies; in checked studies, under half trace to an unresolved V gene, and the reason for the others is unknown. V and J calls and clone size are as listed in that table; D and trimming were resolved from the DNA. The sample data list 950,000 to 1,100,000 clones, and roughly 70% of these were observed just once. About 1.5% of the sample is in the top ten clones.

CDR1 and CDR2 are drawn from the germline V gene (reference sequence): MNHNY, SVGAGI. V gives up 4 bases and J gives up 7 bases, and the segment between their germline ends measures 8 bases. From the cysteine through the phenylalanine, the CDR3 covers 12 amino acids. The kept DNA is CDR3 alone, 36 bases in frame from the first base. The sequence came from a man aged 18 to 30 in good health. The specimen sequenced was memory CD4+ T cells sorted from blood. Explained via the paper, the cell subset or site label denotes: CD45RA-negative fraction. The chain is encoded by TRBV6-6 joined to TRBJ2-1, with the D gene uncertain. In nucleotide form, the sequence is TGTGCCAGCAGTTCTGACTTGAATGAGCAGTTCTTC. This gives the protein CASSSDLNEQFF.